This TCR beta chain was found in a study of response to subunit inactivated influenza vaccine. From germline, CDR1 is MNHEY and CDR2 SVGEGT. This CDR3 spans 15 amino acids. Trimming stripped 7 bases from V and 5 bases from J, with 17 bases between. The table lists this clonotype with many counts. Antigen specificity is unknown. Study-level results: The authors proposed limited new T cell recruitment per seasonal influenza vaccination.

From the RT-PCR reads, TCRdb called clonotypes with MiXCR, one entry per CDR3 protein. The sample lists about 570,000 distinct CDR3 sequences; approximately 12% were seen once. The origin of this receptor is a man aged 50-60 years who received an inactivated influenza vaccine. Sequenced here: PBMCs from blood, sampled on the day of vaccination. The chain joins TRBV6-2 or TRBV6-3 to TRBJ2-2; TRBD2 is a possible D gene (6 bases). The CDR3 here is CASTERGAGTGELFF. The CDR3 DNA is TGTGCCAGCACCGAACGCGGGGCAGGAACCGGGGAGCTGTTTTTT.